The clone carrying this T cell receptor (beta chain) was seen only a few times. What it recognizes is unknown. J lost 5 bases, V lost 4 bases, and 9 bases had no gene match. CDR1 and CDR2 (germline): MNHEY, SMNVEV (reference sequence). The CDR3 extends over 15 amino acids. The treatment was: roughly 20 received Ad26.COV2.S at low or high dose, single or two shots; about 5 received placebo; per-sample allocation not given. All samples were drawn on day 63, counting from the first vaccine or placebo injection. The vaccine antigen was prefusion-stabilized Wuhan SARS-CoV-2 spike. Profiled with immunoSEQ multiplex PCR; TCRdb holds only in-frame clones, not every one. Among a few hundred thousand clones, 87% were seen once, and the ten largest hold approximately 3.6%. This specimen belongs to a study of Ad26.COV2.S vaccination and SARS-CoV-2 variants. Background on the study: The vaccine Ad26.COV2.S was put into the muscle once, or twice with 56 days between.

Study observations and caveats: Researchers cautioned that TCR breadth and depth analyses may have underestimated total T cell responses.

Sequenced here: peripheral blood, sampled in a trial of Ad26.COV2.S vaccine versus placebo. The clonotype was recovered from a person aged 18-65 years who received the Ad26.COV2.S COVID-19 vaccine or a placebo. The chain has TRBV27 and TRBJ1-2, with 8 bases that match TRBD1. CDR3 sequence reads: CASSSLDREHYGYTF. The CDR3 coding sequence is TGTGCCAGCAGTTCCCTGGACAGGGAACATTATGGCTACACCTTC.